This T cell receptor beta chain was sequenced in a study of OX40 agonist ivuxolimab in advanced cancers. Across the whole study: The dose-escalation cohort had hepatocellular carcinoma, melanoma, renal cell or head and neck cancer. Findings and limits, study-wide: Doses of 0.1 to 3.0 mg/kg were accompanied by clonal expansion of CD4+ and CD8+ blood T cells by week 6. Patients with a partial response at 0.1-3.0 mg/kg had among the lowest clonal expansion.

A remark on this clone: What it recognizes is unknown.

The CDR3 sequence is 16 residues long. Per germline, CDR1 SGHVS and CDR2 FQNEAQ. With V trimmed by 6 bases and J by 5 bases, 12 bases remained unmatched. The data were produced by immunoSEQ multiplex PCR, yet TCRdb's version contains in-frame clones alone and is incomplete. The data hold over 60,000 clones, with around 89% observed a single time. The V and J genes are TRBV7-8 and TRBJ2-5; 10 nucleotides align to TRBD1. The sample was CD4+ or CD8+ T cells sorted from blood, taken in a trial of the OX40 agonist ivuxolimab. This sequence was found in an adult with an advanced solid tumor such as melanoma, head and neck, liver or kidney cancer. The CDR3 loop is CASSDMDRGSLETQYF. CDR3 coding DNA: TGTGCCAGCAGTGATATGGACAGGGGGTCGTTGGAGACCCAGTACTTC. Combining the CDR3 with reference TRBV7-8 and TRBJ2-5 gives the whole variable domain GAGVSQSPRYKVAKRGQDVALRCDPISGHVSLFWYQQALGQGPEFLTYFQNEAQLDKSGLPSDRFFAERPEGSVSTLKIQRTQQEDSAVYLCASSDMDRGSLETQYFGPGTRLLVL.